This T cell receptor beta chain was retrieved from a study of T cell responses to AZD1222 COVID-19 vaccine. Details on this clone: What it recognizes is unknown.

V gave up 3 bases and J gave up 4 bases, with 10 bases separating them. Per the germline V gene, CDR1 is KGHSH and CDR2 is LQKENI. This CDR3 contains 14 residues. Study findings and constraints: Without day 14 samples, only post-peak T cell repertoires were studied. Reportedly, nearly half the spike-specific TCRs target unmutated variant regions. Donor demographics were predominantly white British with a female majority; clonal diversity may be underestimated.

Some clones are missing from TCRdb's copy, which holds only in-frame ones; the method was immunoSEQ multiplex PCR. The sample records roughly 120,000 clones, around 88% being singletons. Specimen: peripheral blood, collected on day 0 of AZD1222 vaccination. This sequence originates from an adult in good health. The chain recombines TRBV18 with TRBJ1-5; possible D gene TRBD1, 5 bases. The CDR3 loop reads CASSPAGGNQPQHF. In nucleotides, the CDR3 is TGTGCCAGCTCACCGGCTGGGGGGAATCAGCCCCAGCATTTT. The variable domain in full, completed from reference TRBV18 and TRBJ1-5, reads NAGVMQNPRHLVRRRGQEARLRCSPMKGHSHVYWYRQLPEEGLKFMVYLQKENIIDESGMPKERFSAEFPKEGPSILRIQQVVRGDSAAYFCASSPAGGNQPQHFGDGTRLSIL.